The rows below give T cell receptor beta chains drawn from one sample of a study of shared clonotypes between healthy human individuals. Assay: immunoSEQ multiplex PCR; the TCRdb copy retains only in-frame clones and omits some. The table includes roughly 2,000,000 clones, about 95% detected once. The sample was naive CD8+ T cells sorted from blood. The receptor source for this set is a man aged 18 to 29 in good health. CDR3s include the opening cysteine and the closing phenylalanine or tryptophan. A D gene is named only where the DNA matches it firmly.

V: TRBV4-1
D: NA
J: TRBJ2-5
DNA: TGCGCCAGCAGCCAAGGTCAACTGTACCAAGAGACCCAGTACTTC
CDR3: CASSQGQLYQETQYF

V: TRBV5-8
D: NA
J: TRBJ2-2
DNA: TGTGCCAGCAGCTTGGCGGAGGGGGGCCCAACCGGGGAGCTGTTTTTT
CDR3: CASSLAEGGPTGELFF

V: TRBV28
D: NA
J: TRBJ1-2
DNA: TGTGCCAGCAGTTTGCCGGAGGGGAACTATGGCTACACCTTC
CDR3: CASSLPEGNYGYTF

V: TRBV7-9
D: NA
J: TRBJ1-1
DNA: TGTGCCAGCAGCTCCCGGGAGACCGAAGCTTTCTTT
CDR3: CASSSRETEAFF

V: TRBV27
D: TRBD1
J: TRBJ2-1
DNA: TGTGCCAGCAGTTTATCTAGGGACAGGGCCACAAATGAGCAGTTCTTC
CDR3: CASSLSRDRATNEQFF

V: TRBV6-1
D: TRBD1
J: TRBJ2-7
DNA: TGTGCCAGCAGTGTCTGGGGGACAGGGGGCTACGAGCAGTACTTC
CDR3: CASSVWGTGGYEQYF

V: TRBV5-6
D: NA
J: TRBJ1-3
DNA: TGTGCCAGCAGCTTGGGTTGGTCGAGGAACACCATATATTTT
CDR3: CASSLGWSRNTIYF

V: TRBV19
D: TRBD1
J: TRBJ2-7
DNA: TGTGCCAGTAGTGCAGGGACAGGGCACTACGAGCAGTACTTC
CDR3: CASSAGTGHYEQYF

V: TRBV5-1
D: TRBD1
J: TRBJ2-7
DNA: TGCGCCAGCAGCTTGGTCCCGGGACAGGGCTACGAGCAGTACTTC
CDR3: CASSLVPGQGYEQYF

V: TRBV4-1
D: TRBD1
J: TRBJ2-7
DNA: TGCGCCAGCAGCTATGGGACAGGGGGAAACTCCGAGCAGTACTTC
CDR3: CASSYGTGGNSEQYF

V: TRBV4-1
D: NA
J: TRBJ2-7
DNA: TGCGCCAGCAGCCAAGCCCGGCACCATTCCTACGAGCAGTACTTC
CDR3: CASSQARHHSYEQYF

V: TRBV2
D: TRBD1
J: TRBJ2-7
DNA: TGTGCCAGAGGGACAGGTGTCTACGAGCAGTACTTC
CDR3: CARGTGVYEQYF

V: TRBV2
D: NA
J: TRBJ2-1
DNA: TGTGCCTCCGGAGGGGACTGGCAGGGCAATGAGCAGTTCTTC
CDR3: CASGGDWQGNEQFF

V: TRBV6-6
D: NA
J: TRBJ2-7
DNA: TGTGCCAGCAGTTACTCGGGTCAGGGCCACGAGCAGTACTTC
CDR3: CASSYSGQGHEQYF

V: TRBV5-6
D: NA
J: TRBJ2-7
DNA: TGTGCCAGCATCCTGATGGGGTCTTACGAGCAGTACTTC
CDR3: CASILMGSYEQYF

V: TRBV4-2
D: NA
J: TRBJ1-1
DNA: TGTGCCAGCAGCCAAGCTGCGAACACTGAAGCTTTCTTT
CDR3: CASSQAANTEAFF

V: TRBV9
D: NA
J: TRBJ1-2
DNA: TGTGCCAGCAGCCAGGACGGGGGTGGCTACACCTTC
CDR3: CASSQDGGGYTF

V: TRBV18
D: NA
J: TRBJ1-1
DNA: TGTGCCAGCTCACCAACACAGGGATCGGGCACTGAAGCTTTCTTT
CDR3: CASSPTQGSGTEAFF

V: TRBV9
D: NA
J: TRBJ1-3
DNA: TGTGCCAGCAGCGTAGGTGGGACACTCGGAAACACCATATATTTT
CDR3: CASSVGGTLGNTIYF

V: TRBV12-5
D: TRBD1
J: TRBJ1-4
DNA: TGTGCTAGTGGTTTGACAGGGACAGGAAACCCAACTAATGAAAAACTGTTTTTT
CDR3: CASGLTGTGNPTNEKLFF

V: TRBV10-3
D: TRBD2
J: TRBJ2-7
DNA: TGTGCCATCAGTGAGATAGCGGGGGAGCAGTACTTC
CDR3: CAISEIAGEQYF

V: TRBV7-6
D: NA
J: TRBJ2-1
DNA: TGTGCCAGCAGCTTAGAAGCCGGGGGACATTTCTCCTACAATGAGCAGTTCTTC
CDR3: CASSLEAGGHFSYNEQFF

V: TRBV19
D: NA
J: TRBJ1-4
DNA: TGTGCCAGTAAAGGTTTCCGTGAAAAACTGTTTTTT
CDR3: CASKGFREKLFF

V: TRBV7-2
D: NA
J: TRBJ2-7
DNA: TGTGCCAGCAGCTTAGAACCCCCATCCTACGAGCAGTACTTC
CDR3: CASSLEPPSYEQYF

V: TRBV4-2
D: TRBD2
J: TRBJ2-3
DNA: TGTGCCAGCAGCCAAGACGTAGGGACTAGGGGCACAGATACGCAGTATTTT
CDR3: CASSQDVGTRGTDTQYF

V: TRBV5-1
D: TRBD2
J: TRBJ2-3
DNA: TGCGCCAGCAGCCCGGGACTAGCGGGGGGAACCACAGATACGCAGTATTTT
CDR3: CASSPGLAGGTTDTQYF

V: TRBV2
D: NA
J: TRBJ1-4
DNA: TGTGCCAGCAGTGAAGCGGTGGAGGGTAATGAAAAACTGTTTTTT
CDR3: CASSEAVEGNEKLFF

V: TRBV5-1
D: TRBD1
J: TRBJ2-1
DNA: TGCGCCAGCAGCTTGGGACAGGGGGTGTACAATGAGCAGTTCTTC
CDR3: CASSLGQGVYNEQFF

V: TRBV21-1
D: NA
J: TRBJ1-1
DNA: TGTGCCAGCAGCAAAGAGGTCAGGCCGGGAGGGAACACTGAAGCTTTCTTT
CDR3: CASSKEVRPGGNTEAFF

V: TRBV19
D: NA
J: TRBJ1-1
DNA: TGTGCCTGTGGAGAGGGGAACACTGAAGCTTTCTTT
CDR3: CACGEGNTEAFF

V: TRBV14
D: NA
J: TRBJ2-2
DNA: TGTGCCAGCAGCCAAGGGAATGGGGGGCCGGTCACCGGGGAGCTGTTTTTT
CDR3: CASSQGNGGPVTGELFF

V: TRBV7-9
D: TRBD2
J: TRBJ2-5
DNA: TGTGCCAGCAGCTCTCTAGCGGGAGGGATTCAAGAGACCCAGTACTTC
CDR3: CASSSLAGGIQETQYF